This TCR beta chain derives from a study of shared clonotypes between healthy human individuals (dated by TCRdb to between 2020 and 2021). Describing the broader study: The cohort comprised a couple of women and a few men aged 18 to 49 years. For each donor, CD4 naive and CD4 memory were each given three plates, CD8 naive was given two plates, and CD8 memory was given one plate. Blood TCR repertoires of a handful of healthy adults were deeply sequenced to estimate repertoire size and the extent of clonotype sharing between individuals. Libraries were prepared and TCR repertoires were sequenced by different laboratories using diverse techniques, in order to increase sequencing depth and limit assay-specific biases. Leukapheresis yielded between about 0.85 and 10 billion PBMCs per donor.

V is cut by 4 bases and J by 2 bases, and the space between the germline ends is 14 bases. The CDR3 goes from the cysteine to the phenylalanine over 15 residues. Only the CDR3 DNA stays, 45 bases, in frame from base 1. From the germline V gene, CDR1 is SGHAT and CDR2 is FQNNGV. A word on this clone: The antigen it recognizes is unknown. It has no much larger one-base neighbor in the sample; base qualities were not kept.

Using the deep immunoSEQ assay, multiplex PCR amplified TCR CDR3 regions from genomic DNA. Extracted genomic DNA from each cell subset was distributed evenly across all wells of several immunoSEQ 96-well plates, and each plate was treated as a replicate. Each replicate PCR for sorted subsets received roughly 0.2 ug genomic DNA, equal to about 30,000 T cell genomes. Purified libraries were measured with a Qubit 3.0 fluorometer, size-checked on a Bioanalyzer 2100, and measured again with the KAPA Library Quantification kit. Every immunoSEQ 96-well plate was sequenced on a separate single-read 150-cycle Illumina NextSeq 550 flow cell. Turning to the authors' computational methods: Because the immunoSEQ output included only junctional sequences and no quality scores, the filtering could not be the same as the filtering used for full-length reads. Sequences were annotated with PyIR, a Python wrapper for IgBLAST v1.9, and V/J genes and CDR3 were assigned using IMGT germline references. Any read was removed if the V/J assignment was weak (E-value above 1e-6), the CDR3 was missing, or the read contained stop codons, out-of-frame junctions, or ambiguous translated residues. A V3J clonotype was defined by an identical inferred V gene, J gene, and CDR3 amino acid sequence. To compute the percentage overlap between repertoires, the number of shared unique clonotypes was divided by the size of the smaller repertoire. Three approaches were used to assess repertoire richness: RTK rarefaction, the Chao1 estimator, and Recon v2.1 estimates of unobserved clonotypes. Generation probabilities were computed with OLGA for all TCRbeta clonotypes obtained by the gDNA method from several donors. TCRdb mirrors the immuneACCESS table, restricted to in-frame sequences. Some clones are absent from its copies; in checked studies, under half trace to an unresolved V gene, and the reason for the others is unknown. V and J calls plus clone size are reproduced from that table; the DNA served to infer D and trimming. In this sample the table shows about 2.2 million clones, 93% of which occur a single time. The top ten hold roughly 1.7% of the sample.

For the CD8 naive samples, CD45RO-negative cells were positively selected for CCR7, yielding a CD45RA+CCR7+ population from which TemRA cells were excluded. Healthy HIV-negative adults with no recently reported acute infections or vaccinations were included as donors. Every donor was a Caucasian adult living in Nashville, Tennessee, USA. After blood collection by leukapheresis, PBMCs were isolated using Ficoll-Histopaque density gradient centrifugation and then cryopreserved in the vapor phase of liquid nitrogen. Purity and quantity of every magnetically sorted T cell population were checked by analytical flow cytometry. Genomic DNA was isolated from each sorted fraction and quantified by UV absorbance on a Nanodrop 2000c. The paper as a whole reports these results and caveats: Incomplete sequencing was indicated by rarefaction of sorted-subset datasets, despite the large sequencing depth. Larger estimated clonotype richness was generally found for naive subsets than for memory subsets. Based on pairwise subsampling, the degree of clonotype sharing among donors was expected to be affected by sequencing depth. When a handful of donors were compared, the shared fraction of clonotypes was about 5.4% for naive CD4, 3.5% for naive CD8, more than 2% for memory CD4, and about 0.36% for memory CD8. Sampling was restricted to blood, and TCR repertoires in tissue are likely to differ from TCR repertoires in blood. Higher generation probabilities were observed for clonotypes shared by all four sorted-subset donors than for non-shared clonotypes. Because the study included only a small number of donors, the genetic and exposure-history diversity represented was limited.

The sequencing sample was made of naive CD8+ T cells from PBMCs. The label giving this sample's cell subset or site can be read as: CD45RA+CCR7+. This sequence originates from a man aged 18 to 30 in good health. Some clones in this sample may be carry-over from other donors' samples. The chain is encoded by TRBV11-2 joined to TRBJ1-2, with the D segment identity uncertain. The bases are TGTGCCAGCAGCTCAAGAGAGGGCGTGAACTATGGCTACACCTTC. The translation is CASSSREGVNYGYTF.